This record concerns one TCR beta chain sequence. The data were obtained in a study of T cells after yellow fever vaccination. The length of the CDR3 is 14 residues. Between the trimmed V and J ends, which lost 4 bases and 7 bases, there was a span of 18 bases. Germline V lookup: CDR1 SGHNT, CDR2 YYREEE (reference sequence). Using its own MiXCR run on the 5' RACE reads, TCRdb lists one record per CDR3 protein. This table holds 450,000 to 550,000 distinct CDR3 sequences, roughly a fifth found once. The V gene is TRBV5-4, the J gene TRBJ2-7; D is undetermined. Sequenced material: PBMCs, taken 15 days after the yellow fever booster vaccination. The clonotype comes from a man aged 25 to 40 who received the YFV17D yellow fever vaccine. The CDR3 region is CASSQDGPGREQYF. In nucleotides, the CDR3 is TGTGCCAGCAGCCAGGACGGTCCTGGGCGGGAGCAGTACTTC.